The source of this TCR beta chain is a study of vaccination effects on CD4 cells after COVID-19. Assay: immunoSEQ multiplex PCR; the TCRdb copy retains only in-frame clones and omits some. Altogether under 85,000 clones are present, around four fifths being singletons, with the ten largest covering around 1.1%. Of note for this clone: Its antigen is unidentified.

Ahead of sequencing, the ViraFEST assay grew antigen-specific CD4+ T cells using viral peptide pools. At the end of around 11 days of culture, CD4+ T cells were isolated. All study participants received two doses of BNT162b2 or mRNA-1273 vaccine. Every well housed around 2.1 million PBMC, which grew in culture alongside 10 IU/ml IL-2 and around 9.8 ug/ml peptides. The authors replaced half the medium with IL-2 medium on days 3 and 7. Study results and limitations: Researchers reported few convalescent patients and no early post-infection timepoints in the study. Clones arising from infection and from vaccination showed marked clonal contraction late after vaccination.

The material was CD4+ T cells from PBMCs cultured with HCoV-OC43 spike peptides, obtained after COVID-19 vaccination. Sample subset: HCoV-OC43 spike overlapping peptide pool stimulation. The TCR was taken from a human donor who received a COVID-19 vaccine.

CDR3 nucleotides: TGTGCCAGTAGTATGACAGGGAAAGGCAATCAGCCCCAGCATTTT. Its protein is CASSMTGKGNQPQHF. This chain connects TRBV19 to TRBJ1-5; 7 bases are shared with TRBD1. The V and J ends lost 3 bases and 2 bases, in that order; junction bases with no gene match: 4. Germline CDR1 LNHDA, CDR2 SQIVND (reference sequence). This CDR3 spans 15 amino acids. Full variable domain (missing parts from reference TRBV19 and TRBJ1-5): DGGITQSPKYLFRKEGQNVTLSCEQNLNHDAMYWYRQDPGQGLRLIYYSQIVNDFQKGDIAEGYSVSREKKESFPLTVTSAQKNPTAFYLCASSMTGKGNQPQHFGDGTRLSIL.